This T cell receptor beta chain came from a study of molecular identifiers for immune sequencing clone quantification. Study context: Replicates involved a five-way split of RNA from approximately 20,000 or 100,000 naive CD8 cells, with sequencing of four. The study, taken as a whole, reports: Underestimation of highly expanded clone sizes could arise where identical TCR molecules share a barcode.

The CDR3 covers 16 residues. The germline V and J ends were trimmed by 6 bases and 0 bases, with 16 bases remaining between them. The germline V gene encodes CDR1 MNHEY and CDR2 SMNVEV (reference sequence). When naive CD8 T cells were sorted, they were gated as CD8+CD4-CCR7+CD45RA+. About this clonotype itself: What it binds is unknown.

Each CDR3 protein gets one entry after TCRdb re-called the PCR reads with MiXCR. The table shows about 640,000 distinct CDR3 sequences, with roughly 21% occurring only once. The specimen was naive CD8+ T cells from blood, with Jurkat cell RNA spiked in. Sample subset: FACS-sorted CD8+CD4-CCR7+CD45RA+ naive T cells. This TCR was recovered from a human donor in good health. Some libraries in this study had Jurkat cell RNA spiked in. This chain connects TRBV27 to TRBJ2-3; the D gene is possibly TRBD2 (5 bases). The CDR3 loop reads CASRAGSSYSTDTQYF. CDR3 nucleotides: TGTGCCAGCAGAGCCGGGTCTAGCTATAGCACAGATACGCAGTATTTT.